This TCR beta chain appears in the sequencing data of a study of T-cell memory formation after mild COVID-19. Notes on the study in general: There were some responding clones in pre-infection memory, which suggested that cross-reactive memory had joined. While clones contracting from day 15 to 85 were balanced between CD4 and CD8, later expanders leaned CD4+. A second wave of clones peaked on day 37, and their SARS-CoV-2 specificity went unconfirmed.

TCR alpha and TCR beta cDNA libraries carrying sample barcodes and UMIs came from 5'RACE with constant-segment primers. Each CDR3 protein is one row after TCRdb ran MiXCR on the 5' RACE reads. This table has tens of thousands of distinct CDR3 sequences, about 7.3% appearing once. The CDR3 contains 19 residues. Germline V CDR1 and CDR2: SGHRS, YFSETQ. V lost 4 bases and J lost 0, with 25 bases in between. This clonotype was seen ten or more times. Its matching antigen is unknown. The clonotype was recovered from a man between 18 and 29 years old who had mild COVID-19 (a few samples of this study predate the infection). Cell type and time point are not known. The chain combines TRBV5-1 with TRBJ1-1, with D maybe TRBD1 (6 bases). The sample comprised PBMCs or a T cell subset sorted from them (not recorded which). CDR3 sequence (DNA): TGCGCCAGCAGCCGGCCCGTACAGGGAAAAACCACATTGAACACTGAAGCTTTCTTT. This gives the protein CASSRPVQGKTTLNTEAFF.